This is a list of T cell receptor beta chains from one sample in a study of T-cell reconstitution after alpha-beta-depleted transplantation in children. Each CDR3 protein is one row after TCRdb ran MiXCR on the PCR reads. The table records approximately 490,000 distinct CDR3 sequences, about 10% of them present only once. Material: PBMCs, obtained before TCRalphabeta/CD19-depleted stem cell transplant. These receptors came from a child under 10 years old with inherited bone marrow failure, due to receive a stem cell transplant. CDR3s include the opening cysteine and the closing phenylalanine or tryptophan. The D gene is left open where the match is weak.

TRBJ1-2,TRBV6-2/TRBV6-3,.,CASRAMGGYTF
TRBJ2-7,TRBV9,TRBD2,CASSVEIGEGIGEQYF
TRBJ2-7,TRBV20-1,TRBD1,CSARDRQGGYEQYF
TRBJ2-1,TRBV4-1,.,CASSPNSIGQLTYNEQFF
TRBJ1-1,TRBV27,.,CASSFLDRTAEAFF
TRBJ2-5,TRBV5-1,.,CASSLFTLGQETQYF
TRBJ2-7,TRBV10-3,.,CAISETGTGLNEQYF
TRBJ2-3,TRBV29-1,TRBD2,CSVGGTSGKTDTQYF
TRBJ2-1,TRBV24-1,TRBD2,CATSVLAGAYNEQFF
TRBJ2-3,TRBV7-8,.,CASSLSRTADTQYF
TRBJ2-3,TRBV12-3/TRBV12-4,TRBD2,CASSHTSGRGTDTQYF
TRBJ2-1,TRBV2,.,CASSEAGFTFSSYNEQFF
TRBJ2-1,TRBV9,.,CASSVSWGSVNNEQFF
TRBJ2-1,TRBV27,.,CASSLSRGHNEQFF
TRBJ1-6,TRBV5-1,.,CASSPGTANNSPLHF
TRBJ2-7,TRBV6-5,.,CASSYRAFSYEQYF
TRBJ2-3,TRBV20-1,TRBD2,CSASPGGDTDTQYF
TRBJ1-2,TRBV20-1,.,CSADLRRPVAF
TRBJ1-2,TRBV12-3/TRBV12-4,.,CASRLAGGNYGYTF
TRBJ2-3,TRBV20-1,.,CSARAVLPDTQYF
TRBJ2-7,TRBV3-1,.,CASSQVALFRENSYEQYF
TRBJ2-5,TRBV4-1,TRBD2,CASSQWGLAETQYF
TRBJ2-7,TRBV15,TRBD2,CATSRVAGGTYEQYF
TRBJ1-2,TRBV4-3,.,CASSQEDGGRTGYTF
TRBJ1-2,TRBV11-2,.,CASSLGGVGGLDGYTF
TRBJ2-7,TRBV7-9,TRBD2,CASSLGPAGSYEQYF